This T cell receptor beta chain was profiled in a study of T cells in localized non-small cell lung cancer. Measured with immunoSEQ multiplex PCR; TCRdb has only the in-frame clones, and not every one. This repertoire shows under 30,000 clones, less than 90% found once; its top ten account for roughly 13%. Points on this clone: The antigen is unknown.

Study-wide results and limits: With higher T cell density in blood came longer overall survival.

The length of the CDR3 is 15 residues. Per the germline V gene, CDR1 is MNHNY and CDR2 is SVGAGI (reference sequence). The germline V and J ends were trimmed by 7 bases and 7 bases, with 19 bases remaining between them. This receptor was taken from a female donor at least 60 years old with stage I lung adenocarcinoma. J is TRBJ2-2 and V is TRBV6-6; D is perhaps TRBD1 (6 bases). The material was peripheral blood, obtained before any cancer treatment. The CDR3 reads CASTGRGVTSGELFF. The CDR3 DNA is TGTGCCAGCACGGGCAGGGGAGTAACGAGCGGGGAGCTGTTTTTT.